This T cell receptor (beta chain) was documented in a study of post-analysis software for immune sequencing data. Study findings and constraints: TRBV5-6, TRBV5-1 and TRBV20-1 were among about 5 TRBV segments more frequent in patients than controls.

The CDR3 has 13 residues. V was clipped by 4 bases and J by 11 bases; unmatched bases: 6. In germline, CDR1 is MGHRA, CDR2 YSYEKL. cDNA libraries of TCR beta carried unique molecular identifiers. A single record per CDR3 protein comes from TCRdb applying MiXCR to the PCR reads. The table lists approximately 660,000 distinct CDR3 sequences, about 60% of them singletons, with 11% in the top ten. As regards this clonotype: The antigen is undetermined.

Sequencing input: blood. The V gene is TRBV4-1, the J gene TRBJ2-4, with 9 bases that match TRBD2. This clonotype originated in a girl aged 2 to 10 with multiple sclerosis. The CDR3 bases are TGCGCCAGCAGCCTGACGACTAGCGGAGTTCAGTACTTC. Translation gives CASSLTTSGVQYF.